The 25 T cell receptor beta chains presented below share a single source sample, sequenced in a study of blood T cell repertoires in COVID-19. Sequenced by immunoSEQ multiplex PCR; TCRdb stores in-frame clones only, minus some. Of 250,000 to 300,000 clones detected, 81% appear once; the ten largest clones hold 2.5% to 3%. The sequencing sample was made of peripheral blood. All receptors derive from a woman in her sixties or seventies with active or convalescent COVID-19.

The J gene is TRBJ2-1, the V gene TRBV5-4; D is possibly TRBD1 (6 bases). Germline values: CDR1 SGHNT, CDR2 YYREEE (reference sequence). V was trimmed by 4 bases and J by 6 bases, leaving 14 bases between them. The CDR3 totals 14 residues. CDR3 nucleotides: TGTGCCAGCAGCCCTGAACAGGGCCCCAATGAGCAGTTCTTC. Protein: CASSPEQGPNEQFF.

This CDR3 reads CASSPPTGRETQYF. Here the CDR3 DNA reads TGTGCCAGCAGCCCTCCCACAGGGCGGGAGACCCAGTACTTC. This chain links TRBV3-1 (or the pseudogene TRBV3-2) with TRBJ2-5, with D possibly being TRBD1 (6 bases). The CDR3 loop spans 14 amino acids. CDR1 is LGHDT and CDR2 is YNNKEL in the germline V gene (reference sequence). V gave up 4 bases and J gave up 5 bases, with 14 bases separating them.

The chain recombines TRBV5-5 with TRBJ1-1; D might be TRBD1 (6 bases). CDR1 SGHKS and CDR2 YYEKEE come from the germline V gene (reference sequence). This CDR3 region has 15 residues. V lost 5 bases and J lost 4, with 18 bases in between. CDR3 DNA: TGTGCCAGCAGTTGGCGGGGGGCAGGAGGCACTGAAGCTTTCTTT. Translated, it gives CASSWRGAGGTEAFF. The full variable domain, its missing parts supplied by reference TRBV5-5 and TRBJ1-1, is DAGVTQSPTHLIKTRGQQVTLRCSPISGHKSVSWYQQVLGQGPQFIFQYYEKEERGRGNFPDRFSARQFPNYSSELNVNALLLGDSALYLCASSWRGAGGTEAFFGQGTRLTVV.

This chain connects TRBV6-2 or TRBV6-3 to TRBJ2-1; the match to TRBD2 covers 11 bases. The V segment lost 2 bases and the J segment 8 bases; nucleotides outside the gene matches: 5. CDR3 size: 15 residues. Per the germline V gene, CDR1 is MNHEY and CDR2 is SVGEGT. The CDR3 DNA reads as TGTGCCAGCAGTTACAGCCTAGCGGGGGGCTATGAGCAGTTCTTC. It translates to CASSYSLAGGYEQFF.

This chain joins TRBV5-6 and TRBJ2-5; no definite D call. V shed 2 bases and J shed 4 bases, with 6 bases lying between them. Per germline, CDR1 SGHDT and CDR2 YYEEEE. The CDR3 has 12 residues. CDR3 loop: CASSLLVETQYF. The CDR3 DNA follows: TGTGCCAGCAGCTTACTTGTAGAGACCCAGTACTTC.

This clone was detected a few times. The chain is built from TRBV6-5 and TRBJ2-7; 8 bases are a match to TRBD1. CDR1 and CDR2 (germline): MNHEY, SVGAGI. V lost 4 bases, J lost 3 bases, and 8 bases stayed unmatched. The CDR3 contains 15 residues. CDR3 loop: CASSSGTGLNYEQYF. The CDR3 nucleotides are TGTGCCAGCAGTTCCGGGACAGGTCTCAACTACGAGCAGTACTTC.

CDR3 protein: CASSRLAGGLNNEQFF. CDR3 sequence (DNA): TGTGCCAGCAGTAGACTAGCGGGGGGGTTAAATAATGAGCAGTTCTTC. The chain links TRBV2 to TRBJ2-1, with 14 positions matching TRBD2. Germline V lookup: CDR1 SNHLY, CDR2 FYNNEI. The CDR3 totals 16 residues. The trim removed 5 bases at V and 7 bases at J, leaving 7 bases unmatched.

The chain uses TRBV7-7 and TRBJ2-2, with a tentative D call TRBD1 (5 bases). This CDR3 has 14 residues. Germline CDR1 reads SSHAT; CDR2 reads FNYEAQ (reference sequence). V lost 5 bases and J 1 base, leaving 8 bases between the germline ends. CDR3 nucleotides: TGTGCCAGCAGCCCTGACAGGAACACCGGGGAGCTGTTTTTT. It yields the protein CASSPDRNTGELFF.

This clone was seen a single time. The chain combines TRBV6-5 with TRBJ1-1, with 9 bases identical to TRBD1. The CDR3 sequence is 14 residues long. Unmatched junction bases numbered 7, after V lost 7 bases and J lost 4 bases. CDR1 and CDR2 from the germline V gene are MNHEY and SVGAGI. This chain's CDR3 is CASTGTGLFTEAFF. In DNA, the CDR3 is TGTGCCAGCACCGGGACAGGGCTGTTCACTGAAGCTTTCTTT.

This chain links TRBV18 with TRBJ2-1; maybe TRBD2 (6 bases). Trimming cost V 6 bases and J 2 bases, with 17 bases left between them. The CDR3 runs to 16 residues. Looked up from germline, CDR1 is KGHSH and CDR2 is LQKENI. The CDR3 DNA sequence: TGTGCCAGCTCCCCCATCGACGGGGGAACCTACAATGAGCAGTTCTTC. Its protein is CASSPIDGGTYNEQFF. Full variable domain (outside the CDR3, taken from reference TRBV18 and TRBJ2-1): NAGVMQNPRHLVRRRGQEARLRCSPMKGHSHVYWYRQLPEEGLKFMVYLQKENIIDESGMPKERFSAEFPKEGPSILRIQQVVRGDSAAYFCASSPIDGGTYNEQFFGPGTRLTVL.

This clone was recorded only once. The chain joins TRBV7-3 to TRBJ2-3; 10 bases map to TRBD1. J lost 3 bases, V lost 4 bases, and 4 bases had no gene match. There are 15 residues in the CDR3. Germline assignment: CDR1 SGHTA and CDR2 FQGTGA. Here the CDR3 DNA reads TGTGCCAGCAGCTCCTGGGGACAGGGGACAGATACGCAGTATTTT. Its protein is CASSSWGQGTDTQYF. Based on the CDR3 plus reference TRBV7-3 and TRBJ2-3, the full variable domain is GAGVSQTPSNKVTEKGKYVELRCDPISGHTALYWYRQSLGQGPEFLIYFQGTGAADDSGLPNDRFFAVRPEGSVSTLKIQRTERGDSAVYLCASSSWGQGTDTQYFGPGTRLTVL.

This clone was seen a single time. This rearrangement joins TRBV4-1 to TRBJ2-2, with TRBD2 matching 8 bases. Germline CDR1 and CDR2: MGHRA and YSYEKL. After removal of 4 bases from V and 4 bases from J, the junction contained 5 bases not matched to a gene. The CDR3 runs 15 residues. The DNA of the CDR3 is TGCGCCAGCAGCCCTTCCGGGGGGGGCACCGGGGAGCTGTTTTTT. This encodes CASSPSGGGTGELFF.

The rearrangement links TRBV13 to TRBJ1-4; 8 bases line up with TRBD1. Trimming took 5 bases from V and 5 from J; bases not matched to a gene: 10. There are 16 residues in the CDR3. CDR1 is PRHDT and CDR2 is FYEKMQ in the germline V gene (reference sequence). The CDR3 is CASSPTGTGRNEKLFF. The CDR3 nucleotides read TGTGCCAGCAGCCCCACGGGGACAGGAAGAAATGAAAAACTGTTTTTT.

V and J are TRBV3-1 (or the pseudogene TRBV3-2) and TRBJ2-1; 10 positions match TRBD2. The CDR3 covers 14 residues. Germline V gene sequence: CDR1 LGHDT, CDR2 YNNKEL (reference sequence). With 4 bases clipped from V and 5 bases from J, the junction kept 2 bases outside the gene matches. The CDR3 protein is CASSPGLANNEQFF. The CDR3 DNA reads TGTGCCAGCAGCCCGGGACTAGCGAACAATGAGCAGTTCTTC.

The rearrangement uses TRBV12-3 or TRBV12-4 and TRBJ1-1, with D maybe TRBD1 (5 bases). Trimming removed 6 bases from V and 7 bases from J, with 12 bases in between. The CDR3 runs 12 residues. CDR3 coding DNA: TGTGCCAGCAGGCCGATAACAGGTGAAGCTTTCTTT. Translated: CASRPITGEAFF.

The chain couples TRBV10-3 to TRBJ1-2, with 7 bases identical to TRBD1. Germline trimming cut 4 bases from V and 2 bases from J; bases unmatched to any gene: 1. CDR1 and CDR2 (germline): ENHRY, SYGVKD. The CDR3 has 13 amino acids. In DNA form, the CDR3 reads TGTGCCATCAGTGCACAGGGGAACTATGGCTACACCTTC. It yields the protein CAISAQGNYGYTF.

The gene calls are TRBV28 and TRBJ2-7; TRBD1 is a possible D gene (6 bases). V was cut by 6 bases and J by 3 bases, with 15 bases left in between. Germline V gene data show CDR1 as MDHEN and CDR2 as SYDVKM. The CDR3 loop spans 14 amino acids. The CDR3 nucleotides are TGTGCCAGCAGGCTCAGGGGCGACTACTACGAGCAGTACTTC. Its protein is CASRLRGDYYEQYF. The whole variable domain, filled in from reference TRBV28 and TRBJ2-7, reads DVKVTQSSRYLVKRTGEKVFLECVQDMDHENMFWYRQDPGLGLRLIYFSYDVKMKEKGDIPEGYSVSREKKERFSLILESASTNQTSMYLCASRLRGDYYEQYFGPGTRLTVT.

The J gene is TRBJ1-3, the V gene TRBV6-5, with a weak D call TRBD1 (5 bases). This CDR3 comprises 15 residues. CDR1 and CDR2 from the germline V gene are MNHEY and SVGAGI. V was shortened by 5 bases and J by 0 bases, with 11 bases between the two germline ends. Here the CDR3 reads CASSPDSYSGNTIYF. The CDR3 DNA reads as TGTGCCAGCAGTCCTGACAGCTACTCTGGAAACACCATATATTTT.

V and J are TRBV18 and TRBJ1-1; 9 positions agree with TRBD1. Losses at the gene ends were 6 bases for V and 0 bases for J; bases not matched to a gene: 8. The CDR3 consists of 16 residues. Germline lookup yields CDR1 KGHSH and CDR2 LQKENI. The CDR3: CASSHQGQGVNTEAFF. The CDR3 coding sequence is TGTGCCAGCTCCCACCAGGGACAGGGTGTGAACACTGAAGCTTTCTTT.

The rearrangement uses TRBV6-2 or TRBV6-3 and TRBJ1-2; D not resolved. Germline CDR1 and CDR2: MNHEY and SVGEGT. CDR3 length: 12 amino acids. Trimming removed 2 bases from V and 8 bases from J, with 9 bases in between. The CDR3 sequence: CASSYAPGGYTF. CDR3 coding DNA: TGTGCCAGCAGTTACGCCCCGGGGGGCTACACCTTC.

The chain employs TRBV7-3 and TRBJ2-1; 7 positions match TRBD2. V gave up 5 bases and J gave up 5 bases; unmatched junction bases: 3. Germline lookup yields CDR1 SGHTA and CDR2 FQGTGA. CDR3 length: 13 residues. Here the CDR3 DNA reads TGTGCCAGCAGCGAAGGGACTAACAATGAGCAGTTCTTC. Translating gives CASSEGTNNEQFF. The entire variable domain, with the rest obtained from reference TRBV7-3 and TRBJ2-1, is as follows: GAGVSQTPSNKVTEKGKYVELRCDPISGHTALYWYRQSLGQGPEFLIYFQGTGAADDSGLPNDRFFAVRPEGSVSTLKIQRTERGDSAVYLCASSEGTNNEQFFGPGTRLTVL.

Sample share makes this clone medium-sized. CDR3 sequence (DNA): TGTGCCAGCAGCGCCAACAGGGGAACCGCTTATGGCTACACCTTC. This codes for CASSANRGTAYGYTF. The chain links TRBV5-4 to TRBJ1-2; 7 bases match TRBD1. This CDR3 contains 15 residues. The V gene's germline CDR1 is SGHNT and CDR2 YYREEE (reference sequence). Trimming took 4 bases from V and 5 from J; bases not matched to a gene: 11.

This clone was found once. This chain joins TRBV10-3 and TRBJ1-1; 8 positions match TRBD1. Germline-derived CDR1 and CDR2 are ENHRY and SYGVKD. The CDR3 sequence is 14 residues long. V shed 4 bases, J shed 1 base, and the junction held 2 bases outside the gene matches. The CDR3 loop is CAISGGTGNTEAFF. CDR3 bases: TGTGCCATCAGTGGTGGGACAGGGAACACTGAAGCTTTCTTT.

In its sample, this clone was seen once. This chain links TRBV3-1 (or the pseudogene TRBV3-2) with TRBJ1-4, with 12 bases identical to TRBD1. CDR3 length: 16 residues. The germline gives CDR1 LGHDT, CDR2 YNNKEL (reference sequence). Unmatched junction bases numbered 4, after V lost 0 bases and J lost 8 bases. The CDR3 reads CASSQDRGQGAEKLFF. The CDR3 bases are TGTGCCAGCAGCCAAGATAGGGGACAGGGGGCGGAAAAACTGTTTTTT.

V gene TRBV19 combines with J gene TRBJ2-3; D possibly corresponds to TRBD1 (5 bases). Germline CDR1 and CDR2: LNHDA and SQIVND (reference sequence). Trimming took off 7 bases at V and 4 bases at J, with 9 bases between the two ends. The CDR3 is 12 residues long. As DNA, the CDR3 is TGTGCCAGTAATAGCAGGGCAGATACGCAGTATTTT. The encoded protein is CASNSRADTQYF.